Shown below are 8 T cell receptor beta chains from a single sample sequenced in a study of immunodeficiency (dated by TCRdb to about 2019). Findings and caveats that apply to the study as a whole: Between patients and controls, productive entropy and V-J pairing of CD4+ T cells looked similar.

Their specific antigens are unknown. Libraries came from the immunoSEQ multiplex PCR assay. The table was pulled from immuneACCESS by TCRdb, which kept in-frame rearrangements only. Such tables lose some clones; where checked, under half of the loss comes from unresolved V genes, and the rest has no known cause. Recorded for this sample are about 2,300 clones; approximately 85% of them occurred a single time. The ten most abundant clones make up 8% to 9.5% of the sample. Sample: CD4+ T cells from blood. These receptors came from a girl aged 5-17 years with POLD1 deficiency.

V is TRBV3-1 (or the pseudogene TRBV3-2) and J is TRBJ2-1, with TRBD2 matching over 9 bases. This CDR3 has 16 residues. Germline lookup yields CDR1 LGHDT and CDR2 YNNKEL (reference sequence). The junction had 10 bases not matched to a gene; V was cut back by 2 bases and J by 8 bases. CDR3 in amino acids: CASSQRPAVAGDEQFF. In nucleotides, the CDR3 is TGTGCCAGCAGCCAACGCCCGGCGGTAGCGGGGGATGAGCAGTTCTTC.

This clone came up once. The chain has TRBV19 and TRBJ2-1; a weak D match, TRBD2 (5 bases). Trimming removed 4 bases at V and 1 base at J, with 8 bases between. This CDR3 region has 14 residues. In germline, CDR1 is LNHDA, CDR2 SQIVND (reference sequence). The CDR3 DNA reads TGTGCCAGTAGTACGACGGGATCCTACAATGAGCAGTTCTTC. Its protein product is CASSTTGSYNEQFF. The complete variable domain, with remaining parts taken from reference TRBV19 and TRBJ2-1, reads DGGITQSPKYLFRKEGQNVTLSCEQNLNHDAMYWYRQDPGQGLRLIYYSQIVNDFQKGDIAEGYSVSREKKESFPLTVTSAQKNPTAFYLCASSTTGSYNEQFFGPGTRLTVL.

This clone was seen just once. The rearrangement joins TRBV7-8 to TRBJ1-5, with a weak D call TRBD1 (6 bases). V was trimmed by 5 bases and J by 7 bases, leaving 24 bases between them. CDR1 is SGHVS, CDR2 FQNEAQ, per germline. The CDR3 contains 17 residues. The CDR3 region has the DNA TGTGCCAGCAGCCCAGACCTCACAGGGAGGGGTGGGCAGCCCCAGCATTTT. Protein sequence: CASSPDLTGRGGQPQHF.

This chain connects TRBV6-5 to TRBJ1-1, with D possibly TRBD1 on 6 matching bases. Germline V gene lookup returns CDR1 MNHEY and CDR2 SVGAGI. V lost 0 bases and J 10 bases, leaving 9 bases between the germline ends. The CDR3 runs 12 residues. The DNA for the CDR3 is TGTGCCAGCAGTTACTCAGGGGGTCCAGCTTTCTTT. Its translation is CASSYSGGPAFF.

V is TRBV7-9 and J is TRBJ2-4, with 8 bases aligning to TRBD1. This CDR3 region has 15 residues. The germline V gene has CDR1 SEHNR and CDR2 FQNEAQ (reference sequence). The junction had 9 bases not matched to a gene; V was cut back by 5 bases and J by 6 bases. Here the CDR3 reads CASSIDRGWGNIQYF. The CDR3 DNA is TGTGCCAGCAGCATTGACAGGGGCTGGGGAAACATTCAGTACTTC.

The count of this clone is one. The gene calls are TRBV19 and TRBJ2-1; 12 bases line up with TRBD2. The V segment lost 5 bases and the J segment 8 bases; nucleotides outside the gene matches: 7. The CDR3 totals 15 residues. Germline CDR1 LNHDA, CDR2 SQIVND (reference sequence). The CDR3 reads CASSQTSGSWYEQFF. The DNA of the CDR3 is TGTGCCAGTAGTCAGACTAGCGGGAGTTGGTATGAGCAGTTCTTC.

The DNA for the CDR3 is TGCAGCTCCCTAATTCTAGCGGGGACCGAGCAGTTCTTC. It is translated as CSSLILAGTEQFF. The genes are TRBV29-1 and TRBJ2-1, with 9 bases fitting TRBD2. The CDR3 totals 13 residues. The germline V gene encodes CDR1 SQVTM and CDR2 ANQGSEA. The J segment lost 10 bases and the V segment lost 8 bases, leaving 12 bases of the junction unmatched.

Within the sample, this clone is large. V gene TRBV12-3 or TRBV12-4 combines with J gene TRBJ1-5; D call uncertain. The V gene lost 3 bases and the J gene lost 5 bases, with 5 bases spanning the gap. This CDR3 spans 12 amino acids. This chain's CDR3 is CASSFSDQPQHF. For the CDR3, the DNA is TGTGCCAGCAGTTTTTCAGATCAGCCCCAGCATTTT.